The clone carrying this T cell receptor (beta chain) has only a few counts. Its antigen is not known. This specimen comes from a study of T cell repertoires in cytomegalovirus infection. On the study more broadly: CMV infection plus the matching HLA type was flagged by public TCR beta signatures.

This CDR3 region has 15 residues. Trimming removed 4 bases from V and 6 bases from J, with 13 bases in between. Germline lookup yields CDR1 SEHNR and CDR2 FQNEAQ (reference sequence). Overall study findings and caveats: Dominating the ex vivo response were TCR beta clonotypes that were CMV-specific and HLA-C-restricted. Using cumulative public TCR beta family frequency, the authors identified those who carried CMV together with the relevant HLA.

TCRdb recomputed calls from the reads with MiXCR, one row per CDR3 protein. The sample consists of a few hundred thousand distinct CDR3 sequences, approximately 13% of them appearing once. This TCR came from a human donor in good health (CMV status not recorded). Some clones in this sample may be carry-over from other donors' samples. The chain joins TRBV7-9 to TRBJ1-6; possible D gene TRBD1, 6 bases. Sample: PBMCs. The CDR3 DNA follows: TGTGCCAGCAGCTCTGATCGGGGGCTTAATTCACCCCTCCACTTT. This translates into CASSSDRGLNSPLHF.